Shown below are 18 T cell receptor beta chains from a single sample sequenced in a study of cytomegalovirus exposure and HLA in healthy donors. PCR was performed using 60 Vbeta and 13 Jbeta primers. Libraries were prepared by immunoSEQ multiplex PCR; TCRdb keeps only in-frame clonotypes and omits some of them. Of tens of thousands of clones in the sample, more than 70% were seen once. Sequencing input: PBMCs. The receptors derive from a man in his forties or fifties in good health and CMV-seronegative.

This sequence joins TRBV19 and TRBJ1-1, with 9 bases that match TRBD1. CDR1 is LNHDA, CDR2 SQIVND, per germline (reference sequence). The J segment lost 5 bases and the V segment lost 9 bases, leaving 7 bases of the junction unmatched. The CDR3 contains 13 residues. CDR3 in amino acids: CASGTGIWTEAFF. For the CDR3, the DNA is TGTGCCAGCGGGACAGGGATATGGACTGAAGCTTTCTTT.

The chain employs TRBV5-1 and TRBJ2-7; TRBD1 might be the D (5 bases). The CDR3 length is 16 residues. CDR1 is SGHRS, CDR2 YFSETQ, per germline. V dropped 0 bases and J dropped 1 base, with 14 bases sitting between them. The DNA for the CDR3 is TGCGCCAGCAGCTTGGCCGACAGCCTTAGTTCCTACGAGCAGTACTTC. This encodes CASSLADSLSSYEQYF.

Comment on this clone: At one of its ends the junction is not consistent with the germline gene, which may arise from a read error. Here the CDR3 DNA reads TGTGCCAGCAGCGAAGGACAAGTTGGTCAGCCCCAGCATTTT. It yields the protein CASSEGQVGQPQHF. The rearrangement uses TRBV2 and TRBJ1-5; D perhaps matches TRBD1 (5 bases). This CDR3 is 14 amino acids long. In germline, CDR1 is SNHLY, CDR2 FYNNEI.

The V and J genes are TRBV6-6 and TRBJ2-5; tentatively, D is TRBD2 (6 bases). This CDR3 has 15 amino acids. Deletions cut 4 bases from V and 5 bases from J, with 17 bases between. Germline CDR1 reads MNHNY; CDR2 reads SVGAGI (reference sequence). The CDR3 loop is CASSSTGAHGETQYF. DNA for the CDR3: TGTGCCAGCAGTTCGACGGGAGCGCATGGTGAGACCCAGTACTTC.

The chain employs TRBV9 and TRBJ2-1; TRBD2 might be the D (7 bases). There are 17 residues in the CDR3. Germline loops: CDR1 SGDLS, CDR2 YYNGEE. The V gene lost 0 bases and the J gene lost 9 bases, with 22 bases spanning the gap. DNA for the CDR3: TGTGCCAGCAGCGTAGATGTGGGGGGGGCAGGGTGGCGTGAGCAGTTCTTC. Translation gives CASSVDVGGAGWREQFF.

The V gene is TRBV5-4, the J gene TRBJ1-2; possible D gene TRBD1, 6 bases. With 3 bases removed from V and 5 bases from J, the gap between germline ends came to 11 bases. The CDR3 consists of 13 residues. Germline-derived CDR1 and CDR2 are SGHNT and YYREEE (reference sequence). The CDR3 here is CASSSDDRYGYTF. For the CDR3, the DNA is TGTGCCAGCAGCTCCGACGACAGGTATGGCTACACCTTC.

This clone was counted between two and nine times. The chain's CDR3 is CSVVDRRGDGYTF. In DNA, the CDR3 is TGCAGCGTTGTGGACAGGCGAGGAGATGGCTACACCTTC. The genes are TRBV29-1 and TRBJ1-2, with 7 positions matching TRBD1. Unmatched junction bases numbered 8, after V lost 4 bases and J lost 6 bases. The CDR3 sequence is 13 residues long. Germline loops: CDR1 SQVTM, CDR2 ANQGSEA.

The chain is built from TRBV7-4 and TRBJ1-1, with 7 nucleotides matching TRBD1. The germline V gene encodes CDR1 SGHVT and CDR2 SQSDAQ. This CDR3 is 14 amino acids long. The V gene end was trimmed by 5 bases and the J gene end by 3 bases; junction bases not matched to a gene: 6. The CDR3 sequence is CASSEDRPYTEAFF. The CDR3 DNA reads TGTGCCAGCAGCGAGGACAGGCCCTACACTGAAGCTTTCTTT.

This clone was counted a few times. This CDR3 is also generated by other DNA sequences in the sample. V usage is TRBV5-1 and J usage is TRBJ1-2; 10 bases map to TRBD1. CDR1 is SGHRS and CDR2 is YFSETQ in the germline V gene. This CDR3 region has 14 residues. J was trimmed by 4 bases and V by 0 bases; bases with no gene match: 0. As DNA, the CDR3 is TGCGCCAGCAGCTTGGGGGACAGGGGCTATGGCTACACCTTC. This sequence encodes CASSLGDRGYGYTF.

The CDR3: CASSFSRDQPQHF. The CDR3 DNA follows: TGTGCCAGCAGCTTTTCCCGTGATCAGCCCCAGCATTTT. The J gene is TRBJ1-5, the V gene TRBV7-8; D is ambiguous. In germline, CDR1 is SGHVS, CDR2 FQNEAQ. CDR3 length: 13 amino acids. With 3 bases removed from V and 5 bases from J, the gap between germline ends came to 8 bases.

This clone has just one count. V usage is TRBV30 and J usage is TRBJ1-1, with D maybe TRBD1 (5 bases). CDR1 GTSNPN and CDR2 SVGIG come from the germline V gene (reference sequence). Between the trimmed V and J ends, which lost 3 bases and 6 bases, there was a span of 17 bases. The CDR3 has 14 residues. The CDR3 DNA reads TGTGCCTGGAGCCTCGACAGCGTTCGCGCTGAAGCTTTCTTT. It yields the protein CAWSLDSVRAEAFF.

The CDR3 protein is CAWSVPLGMGGQPQHF. The CDR3 nucleotides are TGTGCCTGGAGTGTACCCTTGGGGATGGGAGGTCAGCCCCAGCATTTT. The chain links TRBV30 to TRBJ1-5; D gene uncertain. Germline V gene data show CDR1 as GTSNPN and CDR2 as SVGIG (reference sequence). The V gene lost 0 bases and the J gene lost 6 bases, with 18 bases spanning the gap. The CDR3 sequence is 16 residues long.

V usage is TRBV6-5 and J usage is TRBJ1-1; the D gene is possibly TRBD1 (5 bases). This CDR3 region has 15 residues. Per germline, CDR1 MNHEY and CDR2 SVGAGI. V gave up 5 bases and J gave up 2 bases, with 15 bases separating them. The CDR3 spells CASSGRGEANTEAFF. The CDR3 DNA is TGTGCCAGCAGTGGTAGAGGGGAGGCCAACACTGAAGCTTTCTTT.

The chain combines TRBV4-1 with TRBJ2-7; a weak D match, TRBD1 (7 bases). The CDR3 runs 16 residues. V was shortened by 5 bases and J by 3 bases, with 20 bases between the two germline ends. From germline, CDR1 is MGHRA and CDR2 YSYEKL. This CDR3 is CASSYTMGRGDYEQYF. CDR3 coding DNA: TGCGCCAGCAGCTACACAATGGGCAGGGGGGACTACGAGCAGTACTTC.

The chain combines TRBV2 with TRBJ1-2; TRBD1 matches at 8 bases. Germline lookup yields CDR1 SNHLY and CDR2 FYNNEI. V lost 10 bases, J lost 1 base, and 8 bases stayed unmatched. The CDR3 is 14 residues long. The CDR3 loop reads CAIPGQVINYGYTF. As DNA, the CDR3 is TGTGCCATCCCGGGACAGGTGATTAACTATGGCTACACCTTC.

This clone appeared a single time. The chain has TRBV5-1 and TRBJ1-5, with 9 nucleotides matching TRBD1. V lost 4 bases to trimming and J lost 3 bases; unmatched junction nucleotides: 5. The germline V gene encodes CDR1 SGHRS and CDR2 YFSETQ. The CDR3 spans 15 residues. CDR3 residues: CASSPGQGTNQPQHF. The CDR3 DNA follows: TGCGCCAGCAGCCCGGGACAGGGTACCAATCAGCCCCAGCATTTT.

This clone has just one count. The CDR3 sequence: CSAATGDQPQHF. The DNA for the CDR3 is TGCAGCGCCGCGACAGGCGATCAGCCCCAGCATTTT. The chain combines TRBV29-1 with TRBJ1-5; D might be TRBD1 (6 bases). The germline CDR1 and CDR2 sequences are SQVTM and ANQGSEA. The length of the CDR3 is 12 residues. V shed 7 bases and J shed 5 bases, with 12 bases lying between them.

The chain has TRBV19 and TRBJ2-1; 13 bases map to TRBD2. The junction had 8 bases not matched to a gene; V was cut back by 6 bases and J by 9 bases. The CDR3 extends over 15 amino acids. Per the germline V gene, CDR1 is LNHDA and CDR2 is SQIVND (reference sequence). CDR3 DNA sequence: TGTGCCAGTAGGGCTGGGACTAGCGGGACGGGTGAGCAGTTCTTC. It encodes CASRAGTSGTGEQFF.